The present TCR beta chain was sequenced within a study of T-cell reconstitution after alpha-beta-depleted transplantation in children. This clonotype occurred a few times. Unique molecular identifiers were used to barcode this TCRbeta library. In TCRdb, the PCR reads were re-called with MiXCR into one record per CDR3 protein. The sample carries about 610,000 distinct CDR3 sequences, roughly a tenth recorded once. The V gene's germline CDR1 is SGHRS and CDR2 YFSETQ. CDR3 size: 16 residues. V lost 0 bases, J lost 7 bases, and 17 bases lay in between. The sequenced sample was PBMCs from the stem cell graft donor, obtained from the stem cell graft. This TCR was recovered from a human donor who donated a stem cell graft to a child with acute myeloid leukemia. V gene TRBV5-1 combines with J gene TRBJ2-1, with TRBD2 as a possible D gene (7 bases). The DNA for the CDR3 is TGCGCCAGCAGCTTGGTGGGGGGGGGCGCCCGTAATGAGCAGTTCTTC. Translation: CASSLVGGGARNEQFF.